Shown below are 32 T cell receptor beta chains from a single sample sequenced in a study of shared clonotypes between healthy human individuals. Profiling relied on immunoSEQ multiplex PCR, and the TCRdb table lists in-frame clones only, not all of them. The sample contains a few hundred thousand clones, 79% of which appear only once. The sequencing input was PBMCs. The receptors here all came from a woman between 40 and 55 years old in good health. Some clones in this sample may be carry-over from other donors' samples.

This chain joins TRBV18 and TRBJ2-1, with 13 bases fitting TRBD2. The CDR3 covers 15 residues. Germline-derived CDR1 and CDR2 are KGHSH and LQKENI. V lost 3 bases, J lost 5 bases, and 1 base stayed unmatched. Here the CDR3 reads CASSPGTSGNNEQFF. In DNA, the CDR3 is TGTGCCAGCTCACCTGGGACTAGCGGGAACAATGAGCAGTTCTTC. The variable domain in full, with the rest retrieved from reference TRBV18 and TRBJ2-1, is NAGVMQNPRHLVRRRGQEARLRCSPMKGHSHVYWYRQLPEEGLKFMVYLQKENIIDESGMPKERFSAEFPKEGPSILRIQQVVRGDSAAYFCASSPGTSGNNEQFFGPGTRLTVL.

The V call is TRBV5-1, the J call TRBJ1-2, with TRBD1 identical over 10 bases. After removal of 6 bases from V and 2 bases from J, the junction contained 7 bases not matched to a gene. In germline, CDR1 is SGHRS, CDR2 YFSETQ. This CDR3 comprises 15 residues. CDR3 DNA sequence: TGCGCCAGCAAAACCGGGACAGGGGCAAACTATGGCTACACCTTC. Translation gives CASKTGTGANYGYTF.

The V and J genes are TRBV5-6 and TRBJ2-7; a weak D match, TRBD2 (5 bases). V was cut by 4 bases and J by 3 bases, with 8 bases left in between. The CDR3 is 12 amino acids. CDR1 and CDR2 from the germline V gene are SGHDT and YYEEEE. The CDR3 sequence is CASSGGSYEQYF. In nucleotides, the CDR3 is TGTGCCAGCAGCGGAGGAAGCTACGAGCAGTACTTC.

This clone was recorded only once. V gene TRBV5-1 combines with J gene TRBJ1-2, with TRBD1 matching over 9 bases. Germline-derived CDR1 and CDR2 are SGHRS and YFSETQ. This CDR3 has 14 residues. The V segment lost 4 bases and the J segment 5 bases; nucleotides outside the gene matches: 6. The CDR3 nucleotides are TGCGCCAGCAGCCCCGGACAGGGGTTATATGGCTACACCTTC. The encoded protein is CASSPGQGLYGYTF.

This chain's CDR3 is CASHFGAGELFF. The CDR3 nucleotides are TGTGCCAGCCACTTCGGGGCCGGGGAGCTGTTTTTT. This sequence joins TRBV19 and TRBJ2-2; possible D gene TRBD2, 5 bases. Germline V gene sequence: CDR1 LNHDA, CDR2 SQIVND (reference sequence). Between the trimmed V and J ends, which lost 9 bases and 6 bases, there was a span of 11 bases. CDR3 length: 12 residues.

The gene calls are TRBV30 and TRBJ1-1, with no clear D. Germline-derived CDR1 and CDR2 are GTSNPN and SVGIG (reference sequence). The CDR3 is made up of 10 amino acids. The V end lost 4 bases, the J end lost 7 bases, and 7 bases lay between the germline ends. This CDR3 reads CAWIEGEAFF. In DNA form, the CDR3 reads TGTGCCTGGATCGAAGGTGAAGCTTTCTTT.

CDR3 DNA: TGTGCCAGCAGTTTCTCTGACCCTTTAGCGGGATGGGGGTTTAGCACAGATACGCAGTATTTT. Translating gives CASSFSDPLAGWGFSTDTQYF. The chain is built from TRBV28 and TRBJ2-3, with 8 positions matching TRBD2. After removal of 3 bases from V and 0 bases from J, the junction contained 20 bases not matched to a gene. Germline CDR1 and CDR2: MDHEN and SYDVKM. CDR3 length: 21 residues.

The DNA of the CDR3 is TGTGCCAGCAGTTTAAGACCGGGACAGGGGAACACTGAAGCTTTCTTT. Its protein is CASSLRPGQGNTEAFF. The V gene is TRBV27, the J gene TRBJ1-1; TRBD1 agrees at 9 bases. CDR3 length equals 16 residues. V lost 2 bases, J lost 1 base, and 5 bases stayed unmatched. The germline V gene has CDR1 MNHEY and CDR2 SMNVEV (reference sequence).

V and J are TRBV5-1 and TRBJ2-7; 10 nucleotides line up with TRBD1. V dropped 4 bases and J dropped 4; count of bases not matched to a gene: 14. The CDR3 sequence is 17 residues long. The germline CDR1 and CDR2 sequences are SGHRS and YFSETQ. The CDR3 region has the DNA TGCGCCAGCAGCGTGGAGACTGGGACAGGGGTGTCATACGAGCAGTACTTC. It encodes CASSVETGTGVSYEQYF.

CDR3 loop: CASNSGTGGSYEQYF. CDR3 bases: TGTGCCAGCAACTCCGGGACAGGAGGATCCTACGAGCAGTACTTC. The J gene is TRBJ2-7, the V gene TRBV28; 8 bases are a match to TRBD1. With 7 bases clipped from V and 1 base from J, the junction kept 9 bases outside the gene matches. The CDR3 spans 15 residues. The germline V gene has CDR1 MDHEN and CDR2 SYDVKM.

The rearrangement joins TRBV20-1 to TRBJ1-1; no definite D call. V was trimmed by 4 bases and J by 11 bases, leaving 5 bases between them. The germline CDR1 and CDR2 sequences are DFQATT and SNEGSKA (reference sequence). This CDR3 contains 8 residues. The CDR3 loop reads CSATGAFF. CDR3 bases: TGCAGTGCTACTGGGGCTTTCTTT.

Only one count was recorded for this clone. This chain uses TRBV9 with TRBJ2-2; 14 positions agree with TRBD2. This CDR3 spans 16 amino acids. In germline, CDR1 is SGDLS, CDR2 YYNGEE. The trim removed 6 bases at V and 3 bases at J, leaving 4 bases unmatched. The CDR3 DNA reads as TGTGCCAGCACCCGGACTAGCGGGAGGCACACCGGGGAGCTGTTTTTT. Encoded protein: CASTRTSGRHTGELFF.

This clone is labeled as medium-sized. The chain combines TRBV19 with TRBJ2-7, with 11 bases identical to TRBD1. V dropped 5 bases and J dropped 1; count of bases not matched to a gene: 7. The germline V gene has CDR1 LNHDA and CDR2 SQIVND (reference sequence). There are 16 residues in the CDR3. The DNA for the CDR3 is TGTGCCAGTAGTGTCACCGGGACAGGGGGTTCCTACGAGCAGTACTTC. It codes for CASSVTGTGGSYEQYF.

This clone was observed a few times. V usage is TRBV7-2 and J usage is TRBJ2-7, with TRBD1 matching over 8 bases. V lost 1 base and J lost 5; bases outside the gene matches: 7. CDR3 length: 15 residues. CDR1 and CDR2 from the germline V gene are SGHTA and FQGNSA. CDR3 region: CASSLGQGPRHEQYF. The CDR3 coding sequence is TGTGCCAGCAGCTTAGGACAGGGGCCGCGGCACGAGCAGTACTTC. Complete variable domain (other parts from reference TRBV7-2 and TRBJ2-7): GAGVSQSPSNKVTEKGKDVELRCDPISGHTALYWYRQSLGQGLEFLIYFQGNSAPDKSGLPSDRFSAERTGGSVSTLTIQRTQQEDSAVYLCASSLGQGPRHEQYFGPGTRLTVT.

This clone was observed once. The genes are TRBV20-1 and TRBJ2-1; D could derive from TRBD1 or TRBD2 (5 bases each). Trimming took 7 bases from V and 4 from J, leaving 8 bases between them. CDR1 is DFQATT and CDR2 is SNEGSKA in the germline V gene (reference sequence). This CDR3 is 11 amino acids long. For the CDR3, the DNA is TGCAGTGGGGACCATTACAATGAGCAGTTCTTC. Residues: CSGDHYNEQFF.

This clone was counted a few times. The genes are TRBV6-4 and TRBJ2-6; TRBD2 is a possible D gene (7 bases). V shed 3 bases and J shed 2 bases, with 8 bases lying between them. The CDR3 contains 15 residues. From germline, CDR1 is MRHNA and CDR2 SNTAGT. The CDR3 reads CASSEGGAGANVLTF. As DNA, the CDR3 is TGTGCCAGCAGTGAAGGGGGGGCTGGGGCCAACGTCCTGACTTTC.

The chain recombines TRBV23-1 with TRBJ2-5; 8 nucleotides agree with TRBD1. TRBV23-1 is sorted into the ORF group, with uncertain function. CDR3 size: 14 residues. The V gene end was trimmed by 5 bases and the J gene end by 6 bases; junction bases not matched to a gene: 8. CDR3 coding DNA: TGCGCCAGCAGTTCCAGGGGGCTTTGGAAGACCCAGTACTTC. This codes for CASSSRGLWKTQYF.

The chain carries TRBV7-3 and TRBJ2-7, with D perhaps assigned TRBD1 or TRBD2 (5 bases each). The V gene lost 5 bases and the J gene lost 2 bases, with 16 bases spanning the gap. In germline, CDR1 is SGHTA, CDR2 FQGTGA. This CDR3 region has 15 residues. Here the CDR3 DNA reads TGTGCCAGCAGCCCCGGGGCAGGGTATCCCTACGAGCAGTACTTC. This sequence encodes CASSPGAGYPYEQYF.

V usage is TRBV7-3 and J usage is TRBJ1-1; possibly TRBD1 for D (6 bases). The CDR3 sequence is 14 residues long. Trimming left V 5 bases short and J 0 bases short, with 10 bases between. Germline V CDR1 and CDR2: SGHTA, FQGTGA. The CDR3 DNA reads TGTGCCAGCAGCACCACAGGGCTGAACACTGAAGCTTTCTTT. This encodes CASSTTGLNTEAFF.

This clone was picked up one time. The V call is TRBV4-3, the J call TRBJ2-1, with 12 nucleotides matching TRBD2. Germline lookup yields CDR1 LGHNA and CDR2 YSLEER. V was pared by 0 bases and J by 10 bases, with 7 bases of the junction left unmatched. CDR3 length: 16 amino acids. CDR3 nucleotides: TGCGCCAGCAGCCAAGATTGGCTAGCGGGAGGGAGGGAGCAGTTCTTC. Translation gives CASSQDWLAGGREQFF.

In DNA form, the CDR3 reads TGTGCCAGCAGCTTAGGCCGGGACCGATACACCGGGGAGCTGTTTTTT. Its translation: CASSLGRDRYTGELFF. The gene calls are TRBV13 and TRBJ2-2; D could derive from TRBD1 or TRBD2 (5 bases each). The V gene lost 0 bases and the J gene lost 3 bases, with 11 bases spanning the gap. The CDR3 contains 16 residues. CDR1 is PRHDT and CDR2 is FYEKMQ in the germline V gene (reference sequence). Drawing the rest from reference TRBV13 and TRBJ2-2, the complete variable domain is AAGVIQSPRHLIKEKRETATLKCYPIPRHDTVYWYQQGPGQDPQFLISFYEKMQSDKGSIPDRFSAQQFSDYHSELNMSSLELGDSALYFCASSLGRDRYTGELFFGEGSRLTVL.

The genes are TRBV30 and TRBJ1-2, with 7 positions matching TRBD1. The CDR3 sequence is 14 residues long. Germline CDR1 GTSNPN, CDR2 SVGIG (reference sequence). The trim removed 1 base at V and 6 bases at J, leaving 8 bases unmatched. This CDR3 is CAWSAGGRGNGYTF. In nucleotides, the CDR3 is TGTGCCTGGAGTGCTGGGGGCAGGGGGAATGGCTACACCTTC. Complete variable domain (other parts from reference TRBV30 and TRBJ1-2): SQTIHQWPATLVQPVGSPLSLECTVEGTSNPNLYWYRQAAGRGLQLLFYSVGIGQISSEVPQNLSASRPQDRQFILSSKKLLLSDSGFYLCAWSAGGRGNGYTFGSGTRLTVV.

The J gene is TRBJ1-1, the V gene TRBV6-5; D uncertain. From germline, CDR1 is MNHEY and CDR2 SVGAGI. This CDR3 contains 12 residues. Trimming stripped 6 bases from V and 4 bases from J, with 9 bases between. The CDR3 loop reads CASRVGATEAFF. For the CDR3, the DNA is TGTGCCAGCAGGGTGGGTGCCACTGAAGCTTTCTTT.

As regards this clone: Other DNA sequences within the sample encode an identical CDR3. The chain recombines TRBV6-5 with TRBJ2-7, with 7 nucleotides matching TRBD1. Trimming removed 6 bases from V and 2 bases from J; junction bases left unmatched: 4. CDR1 is MNHEY, CDR2 SVGAGI, per germline. The CDR3 has 13 residues. CDR3 region: CASSRDRAYEQYF. The CDR3 nucleotides are TGTGCCAGCAGCCGAGACAGGGCCTACGAGCAGTACTTC.

The chain joins TRBV28 to TRBJ1-3, with 8 nucleotides matching TRBD1. Unmatched junction bases numbered 5, after V lost 5 bases and J lost 2 bases. Germline values: CDR1 MDHEN, CDR2 SYDVKM. The CDR3 contains 15 residues. The CDR3: CASSDDRGTGNTIYF. Here the CDR3 DNA reads TGTGCCAGCAGTGACGACAGGGGAACTGGAAACACCATATATTTT.

The rearrangement links TRBV30 to TRBJ2-1; the match to TRBD2 covers 13 bases. Germline CDR1 is GTSNPN and CDR2 is SVGIG (reference sequence). This CDR3 has 15 residues. V lost 2 bases, J lost 8 bases, and 6 bases stayed unmatched. The CDR3 DNA follows: TGTGCCTGGAGTTTTGGACTAGCGGGAGAATATGAGCAGTTCTTC. Its translation is CAWSFGLAGEYEQFF. Complete variable domain (other parts from reference TRBV30 and TRBJ2-1): SQTIHQWPATLVQPVGSPLSLECTVEGTSNPNLYWYRQAAGRGLQLLFYSVGIGQISSEVPQNLSASRPQDRQFILSSKKLLLSDSGFYLCAWSFGLAGEYEQFFGPGTRLTVL.

The chain is built from TRBV28 and TRBJ1-2; 7 nucleotides match TRBD1. This CDR3 contains 15 residues. J was trimmed by 0 bases and V by 6 bases; bases with no gene match: 7. Germline V lookup: CDR1 MDHEN, CDR2 SYDVKM. CDR3 sequence reads: CASRRDRTANYGYTF. Here the CDR3 DNA reads TGTGCCAGCAGAAGGGACAGAACAGCTAACTATGGCTACACCTTC.

The chain employs TRBV27 and TRBJ1-1, with D possibly being TRBD1 (6 bases). The CDR3 covers 12 residues. Germline V gives CDR1 MNHEY, CDR2 SMNVEV (reference sequence). V was shortened by 5 bases and J by 11 bases, with 15 bases between the two germline ends. CDR3 sequence: CASSSDGGAAFF. Written as DNA, the CDR3 is TGTGCCAGCAGTAGTGATGGGGGGGCGGCTTTCTTT.

V gene TRBV7-9 combines with J gene TRBJ1-1; D may be TRBD1 (5 bases). The CDR3 covers 15 residues. From germline, CDR1 is SEHNR and CDR2 FQNEAQ (reference sequence). Trimming removed 0 bases from V and 1 base from J, with 9 bases in between. CDR3 in DNA: TGTGCCAGCAGCTTAGCGGGGCAGGGGAACACTGAAGCTTTCTTT. Encoded protein: CASSLAGQGNTEAFF.

The chain joins TRBV28 to TRBJ2-7, with TRBD2 matching 11 bases. The CDR3 is made up of 15 amino acids. Trimming at V came to 4 bases and at J to 3 bases, leaving 5 bases not matched to a gene. From germline, CDR1 is MDHEN and CDR2 SYDVKM. DNA of the CDR3: TGTGCCAGCAGTTCGACTAGCGGGGACGTCTACGAGCAGTACTTC. Residues: CASSSTSGDVYEQYF. Together with reference TRBV28 and TRBJ2-7, the CDR3 gives the full variable domain: DVKVTQSSRYLVKRTGEKVFLECVQDMDHENMFWYRQDPGLGLRLIYFSYDVKMKEKGDIPEGYSVSREKKERFSLILESASTNQTSMYLCASSSTSGDVYEQYFGPGTRLTVT.

The chain has TRBV7-8 and TRBJ2-1; TRBD1 aligns across 7 bases. CDR1 is SGHVS, CDR2 FQNEAQ, per germline. With V trimmed by 7 bases and J by 9 bases, 3 bases remained unmatched. The CDR3 loop spans 11 amino acids. The CDR3 here is CASIRQGEQFF. CDR3 nucleotides: TGTGCCAGCATACGACAGGGTGAGCAGTTCTTC.

The rearrangement uses TRBV19 and TRBJ2-1, with D unclear. V lost 1 base to trimming and J lost 6 bases, with 7 bases between them. The CDR3 runs 13 residues. Germline V lookup: CDR1 LNHDA, CDR2 SQIVND (reference sequence). CDR3 protein: CASSIVGSNEQFF. The CDR3 DNA reads TGTGCCAGTAGTATAGTCGGATCCAATGAGCAGTTCTTC. Filled out from reference TRBV19 and TRBJ2-1, the complete variable domain reads DGGITQSPKYLFRKEGQNVTLSCEQNLNHDAMYWYRQDPGQGLRLIYYSQIVNDFQKGDIAEGYSVSREKKESFPLTVTSAQKNPTAFYLCASSIVGSNEQFFGPGTRLTVL.